A single sample gave rise to the 8 T cell receptor beta chains below, sequenced in a study of cytomegalovirus exposure and HLA in healthy donors (TCRdb year 2017). Receptor amplification or capture employed the immunoSEQ multiplex PCR assay. The table was pulled from immuneACCESS by TCRdb, which kept in-frame rearrangements only. Such tables lose some clones; where checked, under half of the loss comes from unresolved V genes, and the rest has no known cause. This sample gives roughly 150,000 clones in total; more than 75% of them show up just once. The top ten constitute 2.5% to 3% of the sample. Sequencing was carried out using PBMCs. The source is a young man in good health and CMV-seronegative.

The chain uses TRBV6-1 and TRBJ2-7; 8 bases match TRBD1. The V segment lost 5 bases and the J segment 2 bases; nucleotides outside the gene matches: 5. From germline, CDR1 is MNHNS and CDR2 SASEGT. The CDR3 length is 14 residues. CDR3 nucleotides: TGTGCCAGCAGTACCAGGGGGCGGGCCTACGAGCAGTACGTC. Translating gives CASSTRGRAYEQYV.

The gene calls are TRBV10-1 and TRBJ2-1; no clear D. Per the germline V gene, CDR1 is WNHNN and CDR2 is SYGVQD (reference sequence). V dropped 2 bases and J dropped 10 bases, with 6 bases sitting between them. This CDR3 spans 11 amino acids. DNA of the CDR3: TGCGCCAGCAGTGAGGCCGGGGAGCAGTTCTTC. Translating it yields CASSEAGEQFF.

The gene calls are TRBV18 and TRBJ1-5; D is unresolved. Trimming took 2 bases from V and 3 from J, leaving 11 bases between them. The CDR3 has 15 amino acids. Germline V gene sequence: CDR1 KGHSH, CDR2 LQKENI. DNA for the CDR3: TGTGCCAGCTCACCAAAGATGGGAGACAATCAGCCCCAGCATTTT. Its protein is CASSPKMGDNQPQHF.

The CDR3 nucleotides are TGCGCCAGCAGCCAGCCCTCAGGAGGGGGCTACACCTTC. Its translation is CASSQPSGGGYTF. The rearrangement uses TRBV4-1 and TRBJ1-2, with D hard to call. Trimming removed 3 bases from V and 8 bases from J, with 13 bases in between. In germline, CDR1 is MGHRA, CDR2 YSYEKL. This CDR3 region has 13 residues.

The V and J genes are TRBV5-1 and TRBJ2-3, with TRBD2 identical over 9 bases. The CDR3 is 15 residues long. Germline V lookup: CDR1 SGHRS, CDR2 YFSETQ. The junction had 3 bases not matched to a gene; V was cut back by 2 bases and J by 2 bases. Written as DNA, the CDR3 is TGCGCCAGCAGCTTTGGCGGGGGGGACACAGATACGCAGTATTTT. Protein product: CASSFGGGDTDTQYF.

V gene TRBV11-2 combines with J gene TRBJ2-5; D is possibly TRBD1 (5 bases). This CDR3 has 15 amino acids. V shed 5 bases and J shed 0 bases, with 13 bases lying between them. CDR1 is SGHAT, CDR2 FQNNGV, per germline. This CDR3 reads CASSLNTGDQETQYF. The CDR3 DNA sequence: TGTGCCAGCAGCCTTAACACAGGAGACCAAGAGACCCAGTACTTC.

Worth noting for this clone: In the same sample, other DNA sequences code for this CDR3. This sequence joins TRBV9 and TRBJ2-7; D perhaps matches TRBD2 (5 bases). V was shortened by 0 bases and J by 0 bases, with 7 bases between the two germline ends. The CDR3 sequence is 14 residues long. Germline values: CDR1 SGDLS, CDR2 YYNGEE. The CDR3 here is CASSVGGSSYEQYF. For the CDR3, the DNA is TGTGCCAGCAGCGTAGGAGGGAGCTCCTACGAGCAGTACTTC.

The gene calls are TRBV5-1 and TRBJ2-7; 8 bases fit TRBD1. Germline V gives CDR1 SGHRS, CDR2 YFSETQ. V dropped 4 bases and J dropped 6; count of bases not matched to a gene: 3. This CDR3 has 12 amino acids. For the CDR3, the DNA is TGCGCCAGCAGCCCGACAGGGGCCGAGCAGTACGTC. As protein: CASSPTGAEQYV.